This TCR beta chain was retrieved from a study of blood T cell repertoires in COVID-19. As originally analysed: Amplification of reference gene primers provided the estimated nucleated cell counts. The table came from immunoSEQ multiplex PCR; TCRdb's copy has only in-frame clones and leaves some out. The DNA was the basis for D and trimming; V, J and clone size are from that table. The data contain 95,000 to 110,000 clones, roughly four fifths of them seen just once; the ten biggest clones take up about 5%. The CDR3 is 16 residues long. Germline CDR1 is KGHDR and CDR2 is SFDVKD. The junction had 9 bases not matched to a gene; V was cut back by 4 bases and J by 5 bases.

The sequenced sample consisted of peripheral blood. The TCR comes from a man aged 55 to 70 with acute or convalescent COVID-19. This chain joins TRBV24-1 and TRBJ2-1; 8 bases fit TRBD2. This chain's CDR3 is CATSDPTSGKHNEQFF. The CDR3 nucleotides read TGTGCCACCAGTGACCCAACTAGCGGTAAGCACAATGAGCAGTTCTTC.